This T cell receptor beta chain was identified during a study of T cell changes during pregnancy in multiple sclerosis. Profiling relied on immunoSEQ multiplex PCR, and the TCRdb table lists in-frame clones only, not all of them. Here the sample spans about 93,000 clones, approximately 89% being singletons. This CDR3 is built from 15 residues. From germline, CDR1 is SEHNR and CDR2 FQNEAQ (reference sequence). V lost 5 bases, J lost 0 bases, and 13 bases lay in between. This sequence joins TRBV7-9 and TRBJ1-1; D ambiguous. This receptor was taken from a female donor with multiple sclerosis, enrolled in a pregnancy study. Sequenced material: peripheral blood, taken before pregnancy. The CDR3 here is CASSRTDDMNTEAFF. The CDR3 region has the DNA TGTGCCAGCAGCAGGACTGACGACATGAACACTGAAGCTTTCTTT.